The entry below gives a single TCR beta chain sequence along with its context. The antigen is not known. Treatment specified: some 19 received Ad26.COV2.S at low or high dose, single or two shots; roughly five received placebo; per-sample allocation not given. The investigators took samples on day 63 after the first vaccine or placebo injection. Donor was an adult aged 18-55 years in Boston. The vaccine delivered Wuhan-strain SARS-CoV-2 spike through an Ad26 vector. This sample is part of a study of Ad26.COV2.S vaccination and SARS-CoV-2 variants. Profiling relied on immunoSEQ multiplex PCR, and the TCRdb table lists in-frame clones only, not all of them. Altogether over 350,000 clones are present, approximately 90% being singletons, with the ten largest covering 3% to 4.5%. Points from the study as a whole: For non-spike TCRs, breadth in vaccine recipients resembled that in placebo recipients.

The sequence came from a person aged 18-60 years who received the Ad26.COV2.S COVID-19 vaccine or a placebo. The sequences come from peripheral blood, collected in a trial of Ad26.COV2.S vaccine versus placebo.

The CDR3 region has the DNA TGTGCCAGCAGCCCAGGTGGAATTGAAGCTTTCTTT. Encoded protein: CASSPGGIEAFF. This chain joins TRBV27 and TRBJ1-1, with D uncertain. V lost 6 bases and J 7 bases, leaving 12 bases between the germline ends. In germline, CDR1 is MNHEY, CDR2 SMNVEV (reference sequence). The CDR3 is 12 amino acids.